A selection of T cell receptor beta chains follows, all from one sample in a study of Graves' ophthalmopathy and Graves' hyperthyroidism. TCRdb reanalysed the multiplex PCR reads using MiXCR and keeps one entry per CDR3 protein. This sample has hundreds of thousands of distinct CDR3 sequences; about 41% occur once, and the top ten carry over 2.5%. Sample: peripheral blood. These receptors were collected from an adult man with Graves' ophthalmopathy. Each CDR3 is given with its conserved first and last residue. A D gene is named only where the DNA matches it firmly.

V	D	J	CDR3
TRBV11-2	TRBD1	TRBJ1-6	CASRDRGHSPLHF
TRBV29-1	.	TRBJ2-5	CSAEGGGDHKYF
TRBV7-2	.	TRBJ2-7	CASTPAAGIFEQYF
TRBV19	TRBD2	TRBJ2-6	CASSRGVGLAGADVLTF
TRBV19	.	TRBJ1-1	CASSSTGQPTEAFF
TRBV7-2	.	TRBJ1-6	CASSQGGSYFLSYNSPLHF
TRBV29-1	.	TRBJ1-2	CSLFGISNYGYTF
TRBV29-1	.	TRBJ1-1	CSEMTAEAFF
TRBV29-1	.	TRBJ1-2	CSAWDGSNYGYTF
TRBV19	TRBD2	TRBJ2-7	CASSIGGLAGIYEQYF
TRBV5-1	.	TRBJ2-7	CASSPNRRSYEQYF
TRBV10-3	TRBD1	TRBJ1-2	CAISEAGDRVCGYTF
TRBV12-3/TRBV12-4	.	TRBJ2-7	CASTTLRASATYEQYF
TRBV7-2	TRBD2	TRBJ2-5	CASSLSVTMRGYQETQYF
TRBV5-1	.	TRBJ2-6	CASSLTQGANVLTF
TRBV2	.	TRBJ2-5	CASRGASGQETQYF
TRBV12-3/TRBV12-4	.	TRBJ1-1	CASTLGAEAFF
TRBV2	.	TRBJ1-5	CASKERGNQPQHF
TRBV20-1	TRBD2	TRBJ2-3	CSAKRTSGPTDTQYF
TRBV19	.	TRBJ2-2	CASSINSGELFF
TRBV25-1	.	TRBJ2-5	CASTGGGQTQYF
TRBV7-2	.	TRBJ1-1	CASSEETARRGAFF
TRBV5-1	TRBD1	TRBJ2-2	CASSLPGQGDTGELFF
TRBV7-9	.	TRBJ1-2	CASSQVLREGYGYTF
TRBV7-9	.	TRBJ1-1	CASSPGYATEAFF
TRBV12-3/TRBV12-4	.	TRBJ2-7	CASSFLVGAVYEQYF
TRBV10-3	.	TRBJ2-2	CAISTNREPNPGELFF
TRBV7-9	.	TRBJ1-2	CASTPLERGYTF
TRBV24-1	TRBD2	TRBJ2-1	CATSDSGRGENEQFF
TRBV7-8	TRBD1	TRBJ1-2	CASSYLDRGLGYTF
TRBV6-5	.	TRBJ1-2	CASSYSFLDGYTF
TRBV30	.	TRBJ1-2	CAWTPTVDPLTF
TRBV5-1	.	TRBJ2-3	CASSLSGSGGFGDTQYF
TRBV7-6	TRBD1	TRBJ1-5	CASSLGQGWSNQPQHF
TRBV2	TRBD2	TRBJ2-2	CASSDGRAPTGELFF
TRBV20-1	.	TRBJ1-2	CSARAAQSRNYGYTF
TRBV2	TRBD1	TRBJ2-7	CASSGGDRAQPYEQYF
TRBV10-3	.	TRBJ1-1	CAISEWRNTEAFF
TRBV20-1	TRBD1	TRBJ2-2	CSARRTGKTGELFF
TRBV30	TRBD2	TRBJ2-7	CAWGGGYEQYF
TRBV6-6	.	TRBJ1-1	CASSWAKNTEASF
TRBV19	.	TRBJ1-5	CASSEQKRETQHF
TRBV20-1	TRBD2	TRBJ2-5	CSALRDYEETQYF
TRBV2	TRBD1	TRBJ2-7	CASTDRGFYEQYF
TRBV12-3/TRBV12-4	TRBD1	TRBJ1-2	CASNLDPDRGDGYTF
TRBV7-2	.	TRBJ1-2	CASHEPGLGYGYTF